This note documents a single TCR beta chain sequence. Its antigen is unidentified. TCRdb's table, derived via immunoSEQ multiplex PCR, lists solely in-frame clones and lacks some. The table shows 80,000 to 100,000 clones, with roughly 80% occurring only once. Every patient had mismatch repair deficiency by PCR or immunohistochemistry. TCRs were sequenced from three patients responding to pembrolizumab. The data derive from a study of PD-1 blockade in mismatch repair-deficient tumors. Overall study: Patients had about a dozen mismatch repair-deficient cancer types, all previously treated and progressing.

Germline assignment: CDR1 SEHNR and CDR2 FQNEAQ (reference sequence). The CDR3 covers 16 residues. V lost 5 bases and J lost 7; bases outside the gene matches: 15. Study-wide findings and caveats: Tumor-resident clones, often undetectable pretreatment in blood, expanded then contracted after pembrolizumab.

The material sequenced was peripheral blood, taken 12 weeks after starting pembrolizumab. The receptor's source is an adult with mismatch repair-deficient cancer. This chain joins TRBV7-9 and TRBJ2-7, with 9 bases identical to TRBD1. CDR3 sequence reads: CASSTAPGGQGLEQYF. DNA for the CDR3: TGTGCCAGCAGCACAGCCCCGGGGGGACAGGGCTTAGAGCAGTACTTC.